This TCR beta chain was recorded in a study of T cells in Graves' hyperthyroidism and ophthalmopathy. General study points: Stable hyperthyroidism and ophthalmopathy were separated using 13 V-J signatures. Progression to ophthalmopathy was predicted a median of 6.5 months early.

About this clonotype: What it recognizes is unknown. A junction boundary mismatches the germline segment, possibly from a read error.

CDR3 length: 14 residues. Germline values: CDR1 SEHNR, CDR2 FQNEAQ (reference sequence). The source material, RNA transcripts, was used to amplify TCR beta CDR3 regions. HTBI primers drove first-round RT-PCR of the TCR CDR3. Each CDR3 protein gets one entry after TCRdb re-called the multiplex PCR reads with MiXCR. Of 480,000 or so distinct CDR3 sequences in the sample, 40% to 50% were seen once. Patients were excluded for uncontrolled infection, other autoimmune disease, pregnancy or lactation. Diagnoses were established using clinical symptoms, serum thyroxine and TRAb, thyroid ultrasound and orbital computed tomography.

The V call is TRBV7-9, the J call TRBJ2-5; tentative D call: TRBD2 (5 bases). Material for sequencing was peripheral blood or thyroid tissue (not recorded which). This sequence was found in an adult woman with Graves' disease, either hyperthyroidism or ophthalmopathy (not recorded which). CDR3 bases: TGTGCCGGCAGCTCTCCGGGATTTCAAGAGACCCAGTACTTC. Its protein is CAGSSPGFQETQYF.